This T cell receptor (beta chain) was sequenced during a study of blood T cell repertoires in COVID-19. Across the whole study: The study drew acute and convalescent COVID-19 samples from the United States, Italy and Spain. PBMCs, B-cell-depleted T cells, or T cells provided the cDNA or gDNA that made up the material.

The CDR3 is 15 residues long. Repertoires were generated with immunoSEQ multiplex PCR, while TCRdb's copy carries only in-frame clones and drops some. This repertoire shows about 190,000 clones, roughly four fifths found once; its top ten account for around 12%. The clonotype originates from a woman aged 45-65 years with acute or convalescent COVID-19. The sequenced material came from peripheral blood. The chain recombines TRBV21-1 with TRBJ1-3; TRBD1 is taken as the D call from the table, unchecked against the DNA. TRBV21-1 is a pseudogene locus. The CDR3 sequence is CASSKTECPGNTIYF. The CDR3 DNA reads TGTGCCAGCAGCAAAACAGAGTGCCCTGGAAACACCATATATTTT.